What follows are 10 T cell receptor beta chains derived from one specimen sequenced in a study of T cell responses to AZD1222 COVID-19 vaccine (dated by TCRdb to the early 2020s). Libraries were built with the immunoSEQ multiplex PCR assay. The table comes from immuneACCESS by way of TCRdb, which keeps in-frame sequences with V and J called. Part of the clones is missing from these tables; in studies checked, under half for an unresolved V gene and the rest for unknown reasons. The sample has more than 95,000 clones on record, less than 95% of them singletons. The ten biggest clones cover 4.4% of the sample. What the time point label conveys for this sample: baseline before first vaccination. The sample's treatment or condition label is to be understood as: meningococcal conjugate vaccine given as trial control. Sequenced here: peripheral blood, sampled on day 0 of MenACWY control vaccination. The receptors derive from an adult in good health.

DNA of the CDR3: TGTGCCAGCAGCTTAGCTCCAAGCGAATTTGACGATGGCTACACCTTC. Translation gives CASSLAPSEFDDGYTF. The chain uses TRBV7-2 and TRBJ1-2; no definite D call. CDR3 length equals 16 residues. Germline-derived CDR1 and CDR2 are SGHTA and FQGNSA. V dropped 0 bases and J dropped 6 bases, with 17 bases sitting between them.

This chain joins TRBV9 and TRBJ1-6; TRBD1 matches 9 bases. The CDR3 is made up of 15 amino acids. The V segment lost 3 bases and the J segment 8 bases; nucleotides outside the gene matches: 6. Per the germline V gene, CDR1 is SGDLS and CDR2 is YYNGEE. CDR3 sequence reads: CASSDGTGFYSPLHF. The CDR3 nucleotides are TGTGCCAGCAGCGACGGGACAGGGTTTTATTCACCCCTCCACTTT.

The chain combines TRBV4-2 with TRBJ2-1, with TRBD2 matching over 14 bases. V gave up 4 bases and J gave up 8 bases; unmatched junction bases: 13. The CDR3 is 18 residues long. Germline values: CDR1 LGHNA, CDR2 YNFKEQ. Here the CDR3 reads CASSPRLAGGPGDYEQFF. The CDR3 bases are TGTGCCAGCAGCCCACGACTAGCGGGGGGGCCGGGTGATTATGAGCAGTTCTTC.

This clone was observed a handful of times. The rearrangement uses TRBV28 and TRBJ2-5; TRBD2 aligns across 11 bases. CDR1 is MDHEN, CDR2 SYDVKM, per germline. The ends lost 3 bases at V and 2 bases at J; junction bases unmatched: 8. The CDR3 consists of 17 residues. The CDR3, as DNA: TGTGCCAGCAGTTTGAGTAGCGGGGGGGCTGAACAAGAGACCCAGTACTTC. Encoded protein: CASSLSSGGAEQETQYF.

The rearrangement links TRBV6-2 or TRBV6-3 to TRBJ1-2; D might be TRBD1 (5 bases). V lost 6 bases, J lost 3 bases, and 17 bases lay in between. The CDR3 spans 15 residues. CDR1 MNHEY and CDR2 SVGEGT come from the germline V gene. For the CDR3, the DNA is TGTGCCAGCAGCACGATCAGGGTGATTGACTATGGCTACACCTTC. Translation: CASSTIRVIDYGYTF.

The chain's CDR3 is CASSESGERAEAFF. For the CDR3, the DNA is TGTGCCAGCAGTGAATCAGGGGAAAGGGCTGAAGCTTTCTTT. This chain uses TRBV2 with TRBJ1-1; D perhaps matches TRBD1 (6 bases). Germline V gives CDR1 SNHLY, CDR2 FYNNEI. The V gene lost 2 bases and the J gene lost 6 bases, with 13 bases spanning the gap. This CDR3 has 14 residues.

V and J are TRBV19 and TRBJ2-3, with 10 bases fitting TRBD2. In germline, CDR1 is LNHDA, CDR2 SQIVND (reference sequence). The CDR3 consists of 14 residues. V lost 4 bases, J lost 6 bases, and 4 bases stayed unmatched. In DNA, the CDR3 is TGTGCCAGTAGTAGGGGGACTAGCGCGGATACGCAGTATTTT. The encoded protein is CASSRGTSADTQYF.

The rearrangement links TRBV6-5 to TRBJ1-6; D is possibly TRBD1 (5 bases). V was cut by 6 bases and J by 7 bases, with 16 bases left in between. CDR1 and CDR2 (germline): MNHEY, SVGAGI. The CDR3 length is 15 residues. CDR3 region: CASSFGDRMNSPLHF. CDR3 sequence (DNA): TGTGCCAGCAGCTTCGGAGACAGAATGAATTCACCCCTCCACTTT.

The V call is TRBV11-2, the J call TRBJ1-2; possible D gene TRBD1, 6 bases. The V and J ends lost 5 bases and 8 bases respectively, with 21 bases between them. The CDR3 is 15 residues long. Germline CDR1 and CDR2: SGHAT and FQNNGV. This CDR3 reads CASSPLQGRDFGYTF. The CDR3 nucleotides are TGTGCCAGCAGCCCCCTGCAGGGGAGAGACTTCGGCTACACCTTC.

The rearrangement joins TRBV6-7 to TRBJ1-5; D is ambiguous. TRBV6-7 is designated an ORF whose function remains uncertain. This CDR3 contains 16 residues. Trimming left V 2 bases short and J 1 base short, with 12 bases between. The CDR3 here is CASSYDKMDSNQPQHF. CDR3 DNA: TGTGCCAGCAGTTACGACAAAATGGACAGCAATCAGCCCCAGCATTTT.